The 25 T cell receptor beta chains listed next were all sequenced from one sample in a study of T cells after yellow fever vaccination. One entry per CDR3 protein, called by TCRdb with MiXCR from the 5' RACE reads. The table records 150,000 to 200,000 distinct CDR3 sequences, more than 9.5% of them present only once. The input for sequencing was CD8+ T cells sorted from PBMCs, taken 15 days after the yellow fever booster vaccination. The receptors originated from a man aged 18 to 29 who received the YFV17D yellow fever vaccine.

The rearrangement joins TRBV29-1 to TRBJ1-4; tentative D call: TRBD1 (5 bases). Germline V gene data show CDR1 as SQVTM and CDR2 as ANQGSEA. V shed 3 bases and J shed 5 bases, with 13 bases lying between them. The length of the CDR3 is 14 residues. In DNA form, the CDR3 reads TGCAGCGTTGAGTCAGGGACTTTAAATGAAAAACTGTTTTTT. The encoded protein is CSVESGTLNEKLFF.

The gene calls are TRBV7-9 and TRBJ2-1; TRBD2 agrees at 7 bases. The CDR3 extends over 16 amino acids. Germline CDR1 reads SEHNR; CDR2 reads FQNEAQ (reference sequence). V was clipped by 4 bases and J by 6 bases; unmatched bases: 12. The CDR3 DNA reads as TGTGCCAGCAGCTGGGGTCCTAGCGGCGCTCTCAATGAGCAGTTCTTC. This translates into CASSWGPSGALNEQFF.

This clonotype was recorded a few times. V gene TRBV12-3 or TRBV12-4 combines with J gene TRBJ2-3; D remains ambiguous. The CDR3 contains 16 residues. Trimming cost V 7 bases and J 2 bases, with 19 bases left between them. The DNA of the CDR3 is TGTGCCAGCAATCCCAGGACCCGAGAGCTCACAGATACGCAGTATTTT. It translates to CASNPRTRELTDTQYF.

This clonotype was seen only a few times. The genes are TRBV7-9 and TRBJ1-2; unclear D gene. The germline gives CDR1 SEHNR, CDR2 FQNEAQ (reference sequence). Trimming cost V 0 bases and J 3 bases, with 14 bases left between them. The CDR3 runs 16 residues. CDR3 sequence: CASSLAGEEGDYGYTF. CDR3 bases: TGTGCCAGCAGCTTAGCTGGGGAGGAGGGCGACTATGGCTACACCTTC. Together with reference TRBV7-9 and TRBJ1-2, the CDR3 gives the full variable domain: DTGVSQNPRHKITKRGQNVTFRCDPISEHNRLYWYRQTLGQGPEFLTYFQNEAQLEKSRLLSDRFSAERPKGSFSTLEIQRTEQGDSAMYLCASSLAGEEGDYGYTFGSGTRLTVV.

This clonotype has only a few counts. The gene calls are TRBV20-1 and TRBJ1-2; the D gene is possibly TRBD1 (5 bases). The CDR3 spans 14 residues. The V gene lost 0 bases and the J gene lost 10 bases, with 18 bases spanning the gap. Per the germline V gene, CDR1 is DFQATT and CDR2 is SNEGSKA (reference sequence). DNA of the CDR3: TGCAGTGCTAGAGATTCTGCGGGGCGTCTTGTCTACACCTTC. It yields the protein CSARDSAGRLVYTF.

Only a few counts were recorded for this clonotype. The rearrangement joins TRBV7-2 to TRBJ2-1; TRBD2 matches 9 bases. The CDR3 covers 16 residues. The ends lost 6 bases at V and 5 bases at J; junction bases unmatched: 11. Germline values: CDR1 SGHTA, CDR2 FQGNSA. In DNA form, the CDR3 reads TGTGCCAGCAGTCTAAGGGGCGGGGGGGCCGACAATGAGCAGTTCTTC. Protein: CASSLRGGGADNEQFF.

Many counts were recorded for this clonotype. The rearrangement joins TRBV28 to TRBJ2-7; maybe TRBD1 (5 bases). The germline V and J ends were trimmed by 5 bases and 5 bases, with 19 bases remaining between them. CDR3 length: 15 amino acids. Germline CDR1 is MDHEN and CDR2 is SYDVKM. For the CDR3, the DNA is TGTGCCAGCAGTCTTGGGGCGGCAGGGATCGACGAGCAGTACTTC. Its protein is CASSLGAAGIDEQYF.

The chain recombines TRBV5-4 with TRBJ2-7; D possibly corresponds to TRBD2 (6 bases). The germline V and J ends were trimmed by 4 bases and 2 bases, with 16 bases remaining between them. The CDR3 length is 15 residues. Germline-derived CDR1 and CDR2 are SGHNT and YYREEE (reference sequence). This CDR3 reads CASSVLGGVTYEQYF. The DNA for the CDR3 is TGTGCCAGCAGCGTATTGGGGGGTGTGACCTACGAGCAGTACTTC.

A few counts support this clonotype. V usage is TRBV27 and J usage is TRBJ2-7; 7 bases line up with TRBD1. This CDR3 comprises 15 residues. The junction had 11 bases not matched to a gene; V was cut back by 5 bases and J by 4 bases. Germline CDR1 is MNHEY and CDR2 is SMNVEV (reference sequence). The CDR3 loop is CASSLAGTVEYEQYF. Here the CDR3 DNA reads TGTGCCAGCAGTCTAGCTGGGACAGTGGAATACGAGCAGTACTTC.

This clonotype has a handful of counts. CDR3 bases: TGTGCCAGCAGCGTGGGGACAGGGGGAGGGTACGAGCAGTACTTC. Translating it yields CASSVGTGGGYEQYF. The J gene is TRBJ2-7, the V gene TRBV9, with 11 bases that match TRBD1. Losses at the gene ends were 2 bases for V and 4 bases for J; bases not matched to a gene: 5. The CDR3 length is 15 residues. CDR1 is SGDLS, CDR2 YYNGEE, per germline.

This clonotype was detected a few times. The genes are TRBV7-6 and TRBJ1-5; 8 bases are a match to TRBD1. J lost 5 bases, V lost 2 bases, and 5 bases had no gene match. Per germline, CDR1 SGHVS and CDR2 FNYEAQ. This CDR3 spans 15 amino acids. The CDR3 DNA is TGTGCCAGCAGCTTATTCAGGGGGCCTGATCAGCCCCAGCATTTT. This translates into CASSLFRGPDQPQHF.

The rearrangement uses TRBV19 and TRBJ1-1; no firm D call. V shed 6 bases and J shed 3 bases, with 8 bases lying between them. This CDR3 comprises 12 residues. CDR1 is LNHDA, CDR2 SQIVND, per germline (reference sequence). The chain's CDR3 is CASRIGHTEAFF. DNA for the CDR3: TGTGCCAGTAGGATCGGGCACACTGAAGCTTTCTTT.

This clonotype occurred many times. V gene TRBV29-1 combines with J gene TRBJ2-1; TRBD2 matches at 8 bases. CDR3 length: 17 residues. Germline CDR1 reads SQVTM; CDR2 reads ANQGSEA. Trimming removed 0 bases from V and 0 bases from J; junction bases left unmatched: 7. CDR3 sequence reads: CSVEDILAVSSYNEQFF. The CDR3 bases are TGCAGCGTTGAAGATATACTAGCGGTAAGCTCCTACAATGAGCAGTTCTTC.

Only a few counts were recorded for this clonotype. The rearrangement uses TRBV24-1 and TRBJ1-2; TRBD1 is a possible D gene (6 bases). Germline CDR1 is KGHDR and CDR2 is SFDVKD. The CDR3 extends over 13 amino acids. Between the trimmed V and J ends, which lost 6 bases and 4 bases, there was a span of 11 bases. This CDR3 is CATSHTGIYGYTF. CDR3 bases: TGTGCCACCAGTCATACAGGGATCTATGGCTACACCTTC.

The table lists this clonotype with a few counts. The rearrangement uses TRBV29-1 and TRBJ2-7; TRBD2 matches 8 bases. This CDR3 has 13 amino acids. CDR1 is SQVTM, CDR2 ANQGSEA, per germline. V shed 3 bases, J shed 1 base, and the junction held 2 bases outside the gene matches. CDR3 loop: CSVEASGSYEQYF. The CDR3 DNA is TGCAGCGTTGAGGCTAGCGGGTCCTACGAGCAGTACTTC.

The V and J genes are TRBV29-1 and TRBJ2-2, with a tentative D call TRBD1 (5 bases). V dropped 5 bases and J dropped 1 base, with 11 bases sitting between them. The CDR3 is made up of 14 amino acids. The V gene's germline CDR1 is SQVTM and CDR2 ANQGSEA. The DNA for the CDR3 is TGCAGCGTTACAAACACAGGGAACACCGGGGAGCTGTTTTTT. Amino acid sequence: CSVTNTGNTGELFF.

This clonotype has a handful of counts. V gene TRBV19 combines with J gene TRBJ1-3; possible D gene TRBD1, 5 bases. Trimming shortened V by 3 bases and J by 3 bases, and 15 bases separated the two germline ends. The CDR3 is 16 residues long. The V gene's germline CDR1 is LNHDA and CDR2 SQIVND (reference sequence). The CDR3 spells CASSIATGARGNTIYF. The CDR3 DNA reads TGTGCCAGTAGTATCGCGACTGGGGCTCGTGGAAACACCATATATTTT.

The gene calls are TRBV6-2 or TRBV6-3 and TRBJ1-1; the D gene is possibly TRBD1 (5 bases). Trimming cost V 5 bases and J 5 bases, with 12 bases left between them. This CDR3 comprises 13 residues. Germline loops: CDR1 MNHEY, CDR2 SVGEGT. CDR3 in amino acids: CASSIWGGTEAFF. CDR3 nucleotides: TGTGCCAGCAGTATATGGGGGGGGACTGAAGCTTTCTTT.

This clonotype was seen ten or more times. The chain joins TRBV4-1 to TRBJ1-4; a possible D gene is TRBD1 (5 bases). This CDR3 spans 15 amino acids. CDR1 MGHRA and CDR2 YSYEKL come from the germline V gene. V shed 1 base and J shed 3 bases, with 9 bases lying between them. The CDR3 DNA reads TGCGCCAGCAGCCAAGGCGGGGCGGCTAATGAAAAACTGTTTTTT. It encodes CASSQGGAANEKLFF.

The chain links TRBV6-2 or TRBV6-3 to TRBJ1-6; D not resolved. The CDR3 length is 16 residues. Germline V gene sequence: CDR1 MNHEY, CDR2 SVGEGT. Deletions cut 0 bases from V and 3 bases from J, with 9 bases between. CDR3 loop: CASSYSWDLYNSPLHF. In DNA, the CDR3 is TGTGCCAGCAGTTACTCGTGGGATCTCTATAATTCACCCCTCCACTTT.

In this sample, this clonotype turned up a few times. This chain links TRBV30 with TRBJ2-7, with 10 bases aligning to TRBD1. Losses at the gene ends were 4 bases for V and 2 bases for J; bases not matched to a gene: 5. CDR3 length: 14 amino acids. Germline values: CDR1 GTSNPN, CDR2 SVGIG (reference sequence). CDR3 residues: CAWNFGTGAYEQYF. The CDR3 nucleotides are TGTGCCTGGAATTTCGGGACAGGGGCCTACGAGCAGTACTTC.

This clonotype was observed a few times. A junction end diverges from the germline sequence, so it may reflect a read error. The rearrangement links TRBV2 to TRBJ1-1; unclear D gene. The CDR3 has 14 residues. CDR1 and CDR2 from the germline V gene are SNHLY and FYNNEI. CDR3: CVSSEAILSTEAFF. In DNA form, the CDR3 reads TGTGTCAGCAGTGAAGCAATCCTAAGCACTGAAGCTTTCTTT. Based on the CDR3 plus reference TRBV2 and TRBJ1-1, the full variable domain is EPEVTQTPSHQVTQMGQEVILRCVPISNHLYFYWYRQILGQKVEFLVSFYNNEISEKSEIFDDQFSVERPDGSNFTLKIRSTKLEDSAMYFCVSSEAILSTEAFFGQGTRLTVV.

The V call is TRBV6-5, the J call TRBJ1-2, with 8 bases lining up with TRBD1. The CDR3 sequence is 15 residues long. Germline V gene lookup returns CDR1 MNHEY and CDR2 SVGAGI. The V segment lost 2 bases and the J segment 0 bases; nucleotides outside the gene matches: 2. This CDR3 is CASSYRDRTNYGYTF. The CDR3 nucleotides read TGTGCCAGCAGTTACCGGGACAGGACTAACTATGGCTACACCTTC.

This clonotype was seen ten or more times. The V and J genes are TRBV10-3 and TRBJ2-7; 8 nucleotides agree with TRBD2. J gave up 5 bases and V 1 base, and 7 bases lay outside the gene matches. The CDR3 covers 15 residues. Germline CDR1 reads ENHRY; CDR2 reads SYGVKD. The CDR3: CAISEWGGGPHEQYF. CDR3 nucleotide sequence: TGTGCCATCAGTGAGTGGGGCGGGGGGCCGCACGAGCAGTACTTC.

The CDR3 coding sequence is TGTGCCAGCAGCTTGGCAGCCCAGAAGGGCTACACCTTC. This translates into CASSLAAQKGYTF. The chain joins TRBV7-9 to TRBJ1-2; D unclear. The germline CDR1 and CDR2 sequences are SEHNR and FQNEAQ (reference sequence). V dropped 3 bases and J dropped 8 bases, with 13 bases sitting between them. The length of the CDR3 is 13 residues.